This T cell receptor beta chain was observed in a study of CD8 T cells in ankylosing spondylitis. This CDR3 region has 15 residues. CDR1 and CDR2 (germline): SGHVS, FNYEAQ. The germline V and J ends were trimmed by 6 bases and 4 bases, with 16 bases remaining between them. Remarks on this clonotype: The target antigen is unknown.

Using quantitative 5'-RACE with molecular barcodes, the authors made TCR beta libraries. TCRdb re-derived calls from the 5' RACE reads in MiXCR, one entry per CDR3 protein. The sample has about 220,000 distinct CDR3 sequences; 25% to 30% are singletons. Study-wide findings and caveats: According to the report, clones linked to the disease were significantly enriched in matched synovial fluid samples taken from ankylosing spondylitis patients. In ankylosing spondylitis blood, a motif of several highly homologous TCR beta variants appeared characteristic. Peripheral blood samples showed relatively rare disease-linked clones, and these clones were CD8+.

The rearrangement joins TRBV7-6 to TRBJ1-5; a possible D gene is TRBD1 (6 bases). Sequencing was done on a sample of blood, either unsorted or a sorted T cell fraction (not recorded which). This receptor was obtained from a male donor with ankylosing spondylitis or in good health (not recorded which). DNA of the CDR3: TGTGCCAGCAGACCCCCCGGACAGCCTAATCAGCCCCAGCATTTT. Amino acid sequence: CASRPPGQPNQPQHF.